The entry below describes one T cell receptor (beta chain). This sample is part of a study of blood T cell repertoires in COVID-19. Study-wide context: The United States, Italy and Spain provided the acute and convalescent COVID-19 samples.

Here immunoSEQ multiplex PCR was the method, and the copy in TCRdb shows in-frame clones only, minus some. The sample records 250,000 to 350,000 clones, almost 90% being singletons. Adults between about 18 and 95 years of age took part from under 25 US areas. Cohorts were based on clinical histories the participants reported. The germline V and J ends were trimmed by 5 bases and 1 base, with 9 bases remaining between them. This CDR3 spans 13 amino acids. Germline CDR1 is GTSNPN and CDR2 is SVGIG (reference sequence). This TCR derives from a woman aged 18-35 years with acute COVID-19. Sequencing was carried out using PBMCs or T cells enriched from blood (not recorded which). J is TRBJ1-5 and V is TRBV30; the D gene is possibly TRBD1 (5 bases). In DNA form, the CDR3 reads TGTGCCTGGGGCCAGGGCAGCAATCAGCCCCAGCATTTT. This encodes CAWGQGSNQPQHF.